One and the same sample provided the 9 T cell receptor beta chains below, sequenced in a study of identifying expanded T cells in peripheral blood. Profiling relied on immunoSEQ multiplex PCR, and the TCRdb table lists in-frame clones only, not all of them. This sample has approximately 120,000 clones; more than 80% occur once, and the top ten carry 2.5% to 4%. Material for sequencing was blood. The receptors stem from a person aged 18 to 69 in good health.

In this sample, this clone turned up once. The V gene is TRBV4-3, the J gene TRBJ1-5, with unresolved D. The V end lost 0 bases, the J end lost 4 bases, and 10 bases lay between the germline ends. Germline CDR1 reads LGHNA; CDR2 reads YSLEER. The CDR3 covers 15 residues. In DNA form, the CDR3 reads TGCGCCAGCAGCCAAGATTGGAGCCGAAATCAGCCCCAGCATTTT. Translation: CASSQDWSRNQPQHF.

This clone has a handful of counts. The chain recombines TRBV28 with TRBJ1-4, with TRBD1 matching over 10 bases. The germline gives CDR1 MDHEN, CDR2 SYDVKM. Germline trimming cut 5 bases from V and 8 bases from J; bases unmatched to any gene: 5. CDR3 length: 14 amino acids. The CDR3 sequence is CASSDRGRDEKLFF. In nucleotides, the CDR3 is TGTGCCAGCAGTGACAGGGGGCGAGACGAAAAACTGTTTTTT.

This chain joins TRBV25-1 and TRBJ2-4, with 7 bases that match TRBD1. Germline CDR1 MGHDK, CDR2 SYGVNS. V gave up 8 bases and J gave up 4 bases; unmatched junction bases: 11. The CDR3 totals 15 residues. The CDR3 here is CASATSTGTKNIQYF. Written as DNA, the CDR3 is TGTGCCAGCGCAACCTCGACAGGGACAAAAAACATTCAGTACTTC.

This chain links TRBV4-3 with TRBJ1-2; no firm D call. V gave up 4 bases and J gave up 7 bases, with 10 bases separating them. CDR3 length: 12 residues. In germline, CDR1 is LGHNA, CDR2 YSLEER. The CDR3 spells CASSPNRGGYTF. For the CDR3, the DNA is TGCGCCAGCAGCCCTAACCGGGGTGGCTACACCTTC.

This chain links TRBV11-2 with TRBJ2-1, with D hard to call. The CDR3 runs 14 residues. Deletions cut 0 bases from V and 1 base from J, with 4 bases between. Germline V CDR1 and CDR2: SGHAT, FQNNGV. This CDR3 is CASSLDGSYNEQFF. DNA of the CDR3: TGTGCCAGCAGCTTAGATGGGTCCTACAATGAGCAGTTCTTC.

The CDR3 DNA follows: TGCGCCAGCAGCCCAAGCGGGGCCCTATCCTACAATGAGCAGTTCTTC. The encoded protein is CASSPSGALSYNEQFF. The chain employs TRBV4-1 and TRBJ2-1; 7 positions match TRBD2. Germline CDR1 is MGHRA and CDR2 is YSYEKL. The CDR3 is 16 amino acids. V gave up 4 bases and J gave up 1 base; unmatched junction bases: 7.

The V call is TRBV6-5, the J call TRBJ1-2, with a weak D call TRBD1 (5 bases). The germline V gene has CDR1 MNHEY and CDR2 SVGAGI. V was pared by 2 bases and J by 7 bases, with 14 bases between. This CDR3 region has 14 residues. In DNA form, the CDR3 reads TGTGCCAGCAGTTACGCCAGGGAGGCATCTGGCTACACCTTC. This translates into CASSYAREASGYTF.

V and J are TRBV4-1 and TRBJ1-2; the D is unclear. CDR3 length equals 15 residues. Germline loops: CDR1 MGHRA, CDR2 YSYEKL. The V end was cut by 1 base, the J end by 0 bases, with 9 bases between. The CDR3 DNA is TGCGCCAGCAGCCAAGCCGGGGAGGCTAACTATGGCTACACCTTC. Translated: CASSQAGEANYGYTF.

The CDR3 region is CASSYLQAPLGEQFF. CDR3 bases: TGTGCCAGCAGTTACTTACAGGCCCCCCTAGGTGAGCAGTTCTTC. The chain joins TRBV6-5 to TRBJ2-1; tentatively, D is TRBD1 (5 bases). Trimming took off 1 base at V and 9 bases at J, with 16 bases between the two ends. The CDR3 covers 15 residues. Germline V CDR1 and CDR2: MNHEY, SVGAGI.